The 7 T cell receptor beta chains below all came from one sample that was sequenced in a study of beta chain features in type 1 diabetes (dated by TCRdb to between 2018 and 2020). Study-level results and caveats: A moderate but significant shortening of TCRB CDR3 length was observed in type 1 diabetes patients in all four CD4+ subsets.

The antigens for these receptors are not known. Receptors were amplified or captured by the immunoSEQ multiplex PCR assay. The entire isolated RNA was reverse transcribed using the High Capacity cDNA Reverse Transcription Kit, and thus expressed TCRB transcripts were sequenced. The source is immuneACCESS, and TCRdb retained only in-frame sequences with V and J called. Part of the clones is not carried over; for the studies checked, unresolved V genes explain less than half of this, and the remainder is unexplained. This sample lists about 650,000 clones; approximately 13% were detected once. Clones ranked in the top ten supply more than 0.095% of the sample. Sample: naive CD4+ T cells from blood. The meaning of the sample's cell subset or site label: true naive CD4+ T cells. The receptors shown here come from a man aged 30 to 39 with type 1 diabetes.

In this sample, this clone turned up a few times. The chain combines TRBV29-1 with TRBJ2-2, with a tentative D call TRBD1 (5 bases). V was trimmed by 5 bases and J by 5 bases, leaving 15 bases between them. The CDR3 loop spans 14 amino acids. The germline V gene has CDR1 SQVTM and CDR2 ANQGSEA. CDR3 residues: CSVQLQEKTGELFF. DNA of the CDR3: TGCAGCGTTCAATTACAGGAAAAGACCGGGGAGCTGTTTTTT.

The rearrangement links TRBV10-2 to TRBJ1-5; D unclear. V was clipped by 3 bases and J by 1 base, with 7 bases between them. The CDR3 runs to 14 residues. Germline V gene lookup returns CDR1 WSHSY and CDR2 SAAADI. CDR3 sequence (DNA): TGCGCCAGCAGTGAACGAGTAAGCAATCAGCCCCAGCATTTT. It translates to CASSERVSNQPQHF.

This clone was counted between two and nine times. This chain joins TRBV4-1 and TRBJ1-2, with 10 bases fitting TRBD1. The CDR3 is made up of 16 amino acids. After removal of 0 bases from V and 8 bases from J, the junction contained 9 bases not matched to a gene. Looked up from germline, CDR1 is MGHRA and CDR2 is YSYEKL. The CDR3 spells CASSQDRLGQGSGYTF. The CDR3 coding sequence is TGCGCCAGCAGCCAAGATCGCCTGGGACAGGGGTCGGGCTACACCTTC.

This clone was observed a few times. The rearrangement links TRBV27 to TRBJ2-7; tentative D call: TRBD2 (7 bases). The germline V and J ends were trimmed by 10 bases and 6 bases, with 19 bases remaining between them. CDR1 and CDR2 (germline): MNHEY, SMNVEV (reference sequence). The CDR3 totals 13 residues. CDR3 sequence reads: CAIRGPGEGEQYF. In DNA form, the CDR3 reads TGTGCCATCCGGGGCCCAGGGGAGGGCGAGCAGTACTTC.

DNA of the CDR3: TGTGCCAGCAGCCTAGTCCCCATATCCACAGATACGCAGTATTTT. Its translation: CASSLVPISTDTQYF. The chain combines TRBV7-2 with TRBJ2-3; no firm D call. Looked up from germline, CDR1 is SGHTA and CDR2 is FQGNSA. Trimming left V 5 bases short and J 2 bases short, with 14 bases between. This CDR3 is 15 amino acids long. The variable domain in full, with the rest retrieved from reference TRBV7-2 and TRBJ2-3, is GAGVSQSPSNKVTEKGKDVELRCDPISGHTALYWYRQSLGQGLEFLIYFQGNSAPDKSGLPSDRFSAERTGGSVSTLTIQRTQQEDSAVYLCASSLVPISTDTQYFGPGTRLTVL.

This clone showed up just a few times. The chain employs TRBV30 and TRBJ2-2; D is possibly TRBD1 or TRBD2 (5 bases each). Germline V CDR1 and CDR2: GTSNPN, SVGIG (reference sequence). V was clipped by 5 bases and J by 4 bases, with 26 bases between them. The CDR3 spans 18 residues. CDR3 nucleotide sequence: TGTGCCTGGGTTGATGCCGGGACCCCCATCGAAGGCACCGGGGAGCTGTTTTTT. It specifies CAWVDAGTPIEGTGELFF.

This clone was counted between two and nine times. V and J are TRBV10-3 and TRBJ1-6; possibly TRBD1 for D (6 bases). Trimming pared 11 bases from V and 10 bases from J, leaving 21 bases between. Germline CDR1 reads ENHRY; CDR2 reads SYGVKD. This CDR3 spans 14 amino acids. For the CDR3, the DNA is TGTGCCTCCAGCGCAGGGGAAGGTCAGTCACCCCTCCACTTT. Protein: CASSAGEGQSPLHF.